The T cell receptor beta chain under discussion was sequenced for a study of blood T cell repertoires in COVID-19. Study information: Collection of acute and convalescent COVID-19 samples took place in the United States, Italy and Spain. The cDNA or gDNA used as material had been derived from T cells, B-cell-depleted T cells, or PBMCs.

The CDR3 loop spans 17 amino acids. Per germline, CDR1 LGHNA and CDR2 YSLEER. With V trimmed by 0 bases and J by 7 bases, 5 bases remained unmatched. In the original analysis: Amplification of reference gene primers provided the estimated nucleated cell counts. The data were produced by immunoSEQ multiplex PCR, yet TCRdb's version contains in-frame clones alone and is incomplete. That table gives V, J and clone size, and the DNA gave D and trimming. Of fewer than 300,000 clones in the sample, around 82% were seen once. This clone was observed a single time. The chain carries TRBV4-3 and TRBJ2-1, with TRBD2 matching over 14 bases. The sequence was collected from a woman aged 18-30 years with acute or convalescent COVID-19. Sequences were obtained from peripheral blood. In nucleotides, the CDR3 is TGCGCCAGCAGCCAAGAGACTAGCGGGAGGGTTTGGAATGAGCAGTTCTTC. Protein: CASSQETSGRVWNEQFF.